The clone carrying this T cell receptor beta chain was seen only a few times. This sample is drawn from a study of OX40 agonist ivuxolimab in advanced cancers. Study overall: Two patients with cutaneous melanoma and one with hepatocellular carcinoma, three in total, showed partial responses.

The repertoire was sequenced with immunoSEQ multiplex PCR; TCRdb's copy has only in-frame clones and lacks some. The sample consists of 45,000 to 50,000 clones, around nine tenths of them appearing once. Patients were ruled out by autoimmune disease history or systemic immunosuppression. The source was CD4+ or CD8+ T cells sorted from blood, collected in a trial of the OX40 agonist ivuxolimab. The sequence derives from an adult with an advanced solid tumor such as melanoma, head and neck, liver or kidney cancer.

CDR3 nucleotide sequence: TGTGCCAGCAGCAACCTCCCCGGGACTCCCAGCCCGGGAAATGAGCAGTTCTTC. Its translation: CASSNLPGTPSPGNEQFF. The chain joins TRBV5-6 to TRBJ2-1; D perhaps matches TRBD2 (6 bases). Germline loops: CDR1 SGHDT, CDR2 YYEEEE. This CDR3 spans 18 amino acids. V was cut by 4 bases and J by 7 bases, with 27 bases left in between.